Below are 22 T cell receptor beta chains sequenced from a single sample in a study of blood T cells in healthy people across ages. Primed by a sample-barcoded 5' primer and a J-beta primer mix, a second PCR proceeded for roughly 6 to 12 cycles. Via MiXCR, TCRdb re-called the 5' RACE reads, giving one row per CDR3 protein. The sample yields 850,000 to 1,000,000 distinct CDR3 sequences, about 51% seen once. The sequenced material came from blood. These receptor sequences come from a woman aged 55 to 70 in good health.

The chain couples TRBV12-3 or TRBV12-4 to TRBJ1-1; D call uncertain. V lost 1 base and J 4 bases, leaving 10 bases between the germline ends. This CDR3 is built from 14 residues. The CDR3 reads CASSLGSRATEAFF. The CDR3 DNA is TGTGCCAGCAGTTTAGGGTCCCGTGCCACTGAAGCTTTCTTT.

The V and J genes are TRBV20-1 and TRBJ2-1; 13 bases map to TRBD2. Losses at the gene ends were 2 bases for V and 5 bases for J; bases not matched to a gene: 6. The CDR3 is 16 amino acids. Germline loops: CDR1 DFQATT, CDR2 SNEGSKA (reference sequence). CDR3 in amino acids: CSARTSGRALDNEQFF. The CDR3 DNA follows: TGCAGTGCTAGAACTAGCGGGAGGGCCCTCGACAATGAGCAGTTCTTC.

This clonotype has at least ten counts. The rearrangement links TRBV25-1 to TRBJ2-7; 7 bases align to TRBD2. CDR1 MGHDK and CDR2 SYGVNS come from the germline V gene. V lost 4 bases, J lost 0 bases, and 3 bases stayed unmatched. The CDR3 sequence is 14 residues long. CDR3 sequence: CASSGAGSSYEQYF. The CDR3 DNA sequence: TGTGCCAGCAGTGGAGCGGGGAGCTCCTACGAGCAGTACTTC.

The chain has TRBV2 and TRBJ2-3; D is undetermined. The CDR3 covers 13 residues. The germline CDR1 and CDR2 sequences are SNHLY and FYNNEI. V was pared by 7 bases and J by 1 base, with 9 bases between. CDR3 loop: CASMVRRTDTQYF. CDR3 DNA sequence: TGTGCCAGCATGGTCCGCCGCACAGATACGCAGTATTTT.

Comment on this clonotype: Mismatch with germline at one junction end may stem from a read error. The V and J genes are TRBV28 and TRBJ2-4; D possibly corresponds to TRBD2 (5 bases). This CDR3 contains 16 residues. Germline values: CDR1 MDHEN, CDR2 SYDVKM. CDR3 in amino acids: CTSSSYPGIVQNIQYF. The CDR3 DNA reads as TGTACCAGCAGCTCTTATCCGGGGATTGTGCAAAACATTCAGTACTTC.

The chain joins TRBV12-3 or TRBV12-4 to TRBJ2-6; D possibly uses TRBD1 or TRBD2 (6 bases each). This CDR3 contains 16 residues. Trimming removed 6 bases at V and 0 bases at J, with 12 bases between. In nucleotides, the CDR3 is TGTGCCAGCAGGGACGGAGGGGGCTCTGGGGCCAACGTCCTGACTTTC. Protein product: CASRDGGGSGANVLTF.

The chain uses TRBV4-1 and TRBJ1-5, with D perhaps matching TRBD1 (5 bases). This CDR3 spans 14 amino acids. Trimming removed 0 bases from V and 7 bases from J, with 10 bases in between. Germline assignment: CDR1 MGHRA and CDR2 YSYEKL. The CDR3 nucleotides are TGCGCCAGCAGCCAAGATTGGGGGGAACAGCCCCAGCATTTT. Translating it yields CASSQDWGEQPQHF.

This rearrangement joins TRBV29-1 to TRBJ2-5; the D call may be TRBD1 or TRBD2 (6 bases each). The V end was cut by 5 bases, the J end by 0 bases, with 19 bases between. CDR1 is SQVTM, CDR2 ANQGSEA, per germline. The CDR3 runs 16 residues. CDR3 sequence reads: CSVKGGSNTYQETQYF. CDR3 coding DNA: TGCAGCGTTAAGGGGGGCTCTAACACGTACCAAGAGACCCAGTACTTC.

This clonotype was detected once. CDR3 DNA sequence: TGTGCCAGCAGGATTTTCGGGACAGGGACCTACGAGCAGTACTTC. It is translated as CASRIFGTGTYEQYF. The chain couples TRBV6-1 to TRBJ2-7; 9 bases are a match to TRBD1. Germline loops: CDR1 MNHNS, CDR2 SASEGT. This CDR3 is built from 15 residues. V shed 6 bases and J 2 bases; nucleotides not matched to a gene: 8.

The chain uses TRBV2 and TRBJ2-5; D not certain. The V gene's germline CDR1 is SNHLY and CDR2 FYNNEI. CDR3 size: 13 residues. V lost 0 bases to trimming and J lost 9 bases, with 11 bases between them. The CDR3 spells CASSEALVTPQYF. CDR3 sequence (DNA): TGTGCCAGCAGTGAAGCGCTCGTCACCCCCCAGTACTTC.

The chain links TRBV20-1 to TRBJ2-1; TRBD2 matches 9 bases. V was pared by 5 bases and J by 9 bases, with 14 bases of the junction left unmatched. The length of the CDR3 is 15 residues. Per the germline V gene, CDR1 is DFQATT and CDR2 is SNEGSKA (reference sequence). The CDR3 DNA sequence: TGCAGTGCTGAGCCCCTTGAGCGGGAGGCGGGTGAGCAGTTCTTC. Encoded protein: CSAEPLEREAGEQFF.

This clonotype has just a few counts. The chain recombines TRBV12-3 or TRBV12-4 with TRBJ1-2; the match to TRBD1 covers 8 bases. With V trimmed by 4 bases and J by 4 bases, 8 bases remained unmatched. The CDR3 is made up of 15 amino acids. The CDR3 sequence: CASSSGQEPFYGYTF. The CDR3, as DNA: TGTGCCAGCAGTTCGGGACAGGAGCCTTTCTATGGCTACACCTTC.

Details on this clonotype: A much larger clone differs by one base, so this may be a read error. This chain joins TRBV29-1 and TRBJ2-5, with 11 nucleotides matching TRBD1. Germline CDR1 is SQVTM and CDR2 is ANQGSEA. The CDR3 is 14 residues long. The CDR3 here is CSVETGTGGETLYF. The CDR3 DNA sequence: TGCAGCGTTGAAACTGGGACAGGGGGAGAGACCCTGTACTTC.

The CDR3 DNA follows: TGTGCCAGCAGCTTATGGCCAGGGGGCGGCGAGACCCAGTACTTC. It translates to CASSLWPGGGETQYF. The chain employs TRBV7-9 and TRBJ2-7; 8 nucleotides align to TRBD1. Gene TRBJ2-5 matches the end of the DNA better, so the J call may be wrong. Germline V gene sequence: CDR1 SEHNR, CDR2 FQNEAQ (reference sequence). The CDR3 sequence is 15 residues long.

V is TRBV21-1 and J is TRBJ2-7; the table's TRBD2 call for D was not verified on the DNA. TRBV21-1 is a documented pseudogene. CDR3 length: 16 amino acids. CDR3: CASSKGGRESTYEQYF. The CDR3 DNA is TGTGCCAGCAGCAAAGGAGGGCGGGAGAGCACCTACGAGCAGTACTTC.

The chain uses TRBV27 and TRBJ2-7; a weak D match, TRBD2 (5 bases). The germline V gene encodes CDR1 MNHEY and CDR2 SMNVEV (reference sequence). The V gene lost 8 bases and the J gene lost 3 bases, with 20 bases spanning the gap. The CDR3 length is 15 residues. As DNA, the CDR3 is TGTGCCAGCGGCCGTCGGCTAGCAAAACACTACGAGCAGTACTTC. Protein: CASGRRLAKHYEQYF.

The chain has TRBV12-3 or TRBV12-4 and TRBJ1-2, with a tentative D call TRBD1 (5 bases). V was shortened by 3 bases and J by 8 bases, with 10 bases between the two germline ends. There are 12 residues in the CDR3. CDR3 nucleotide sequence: TGTGCCAGCAGTTTCAGGGCTTGGGGCTACACCTTC. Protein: CASSFRAWGYTF.

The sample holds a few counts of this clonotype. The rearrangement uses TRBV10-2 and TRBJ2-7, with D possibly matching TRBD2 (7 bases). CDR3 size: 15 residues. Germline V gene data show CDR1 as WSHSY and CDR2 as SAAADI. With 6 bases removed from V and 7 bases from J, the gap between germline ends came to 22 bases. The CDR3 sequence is CASSWGRGHSNEQYF. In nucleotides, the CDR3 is TGCGCCAGCAGCTGGGGGCGGGGGCATAGCAATGAGCAGTACTTC.

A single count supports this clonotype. The CDR3 here is CATSDPPRERNEQFF. The CDR3, as DNA: TGTGCCACCAGTGACCCGCCCAGGGAGAGGAATGAGCAGTTCTTC. The V and J genes are TRBV24-1 and TRBJ2-1; D may correspond to TRBD1 or TRBD2 (5 bases each). The CDR3 has 15 residues. Trimming pared 4 bases from V and 7 bases from J, leaving 16 bases between. Germline V gives CDR1 KGHDR, CDR2 SFDVKD.

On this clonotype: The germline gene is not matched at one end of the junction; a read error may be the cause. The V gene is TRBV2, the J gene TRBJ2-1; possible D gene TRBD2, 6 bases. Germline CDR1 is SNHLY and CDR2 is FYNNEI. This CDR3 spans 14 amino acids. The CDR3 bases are TGTGCCAGCAACGGGGGAGGCTCCTACAGTGAGCAGTTCTTC. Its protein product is CASNGGGSYSEQFF.

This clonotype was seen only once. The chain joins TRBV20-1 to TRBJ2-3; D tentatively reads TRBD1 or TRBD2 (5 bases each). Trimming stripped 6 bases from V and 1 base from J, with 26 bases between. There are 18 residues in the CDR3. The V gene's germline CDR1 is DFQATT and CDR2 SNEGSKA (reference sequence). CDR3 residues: CSAGKGSGALWGTDTQYF. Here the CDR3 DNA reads TGCAGTGCGGGCAAGGGGAGTGGGGCCCTTTGGGGCACAGATACGCAGTATTTT.

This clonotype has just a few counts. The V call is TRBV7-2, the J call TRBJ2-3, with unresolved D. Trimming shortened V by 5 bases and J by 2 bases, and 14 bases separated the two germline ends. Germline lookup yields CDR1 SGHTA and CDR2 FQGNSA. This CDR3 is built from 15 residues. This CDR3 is CASSPPYSTTDTQYF. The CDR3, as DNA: TGTGCCAGCAGCCCACCCTACAGCACCACAGATACGCAGTATTTT.